The 25 T cell receptor beta chains below all came from one sample that was sequenced in a study of PD-1 blockade in mismatch repair-deficient tumors. Assay used: immunoSEQ multiplex PCR; TCRdb lists only in-frame clones, some missing. The sample has more than 15,000 clones, around 81% seen once. The sequenced sample was PBMCs, obtained 4 weeks after starting pembrolizumab. These receptors were obtained from an adult with mismatch repair-deficient cancer.

In its sample, this clone was seen a few times. The V and J genes are TRBV4-1 and TRBJ2-7; D remains unclear. CDR3 size: 14 residues. Trimming removed 3 bases from V and 3 bases from J, with 12 bases in between. Germline CDR1 and CDR2: MGHRA and YSYEKL. In nucleotides, the CDR3 is TGCGCCAGCAGCCACCTACCAGGCATCTACGAGCAGTACTTC. Its protein product is CASSHLPGIYEQYF.

The V and J genes are TRBV19 and TRBJ2-1, with D tentatively TRBD2 (5 bases). Germline V CDR1 and CDR2: LNHDA, SQIVND (reference sequence). Trimming took off 7 bases at V and 2 bases at J, with 18 bases between the two ends. The CDR3 runs to 16 residues. CDR3 protein: CASMETGKDPYNEQFF. CDR3 bases: TGTGCCAGTATGGAAACCGGGAAAGACCCCTACAATGAGCAGTTCTTC.

V and J are TRBV18 and TRBJ2-6; the D gene is possibly TRBD1 (6 bases). From germline, CDR1 is KGHSH and CDR2 LQKENI. This CDR3 region has 17 residues. V lost 2 bases to trimming and J lost 4 bases, with 15 bases between them. The CDR3 DNA reads TGTGCCAGCTCACCAGATCGACCAGGGGTAGGGGCCAACGTCCTGACTTTC. Its protein product is CASSPDRPGVGANVLTF.

The sample holds one count of this clone. The chain couples TRBV2 to TRBJ2-2; D perhaps matches TRBD2 (8 bases). The V gene's germline CDR1 is SNHLY and CDR2 FYNNEI. CDR3 length: 16 residues. The V gene lost 10 bases and the J gene lost 7 bases, with 25 bases spanning the gap. CDR3: CATQGDWAGGGGELFF. For the CDR3, the DNA is TGTGCCACGCAGGGGGACTGGGCGGGAGGAGGCGGGGAGCTGTTTTTT.

This chain joins TRBV15 and TRBJ2-5; no reliable D call. Per the germline V gene, CDR1 is LNHNV and CDR2 is YYDKDF (reference sequence). V gave up 3 bases and J gave up 5 bases, with 10 bases separating them. This CDR3 contains 13 residues. The CDR3, as DNA: TGTGCCACCAGCAGGGATAACGGGGAGACCCAGTACTTC. It specifies CATSRDNGETQYF.

The chain carries TRBV11-2 and TRBJ1-1; perhaps TRBD1 as D (5 bases). Germline V gene lookup returns CDR1 SGHAT and CDR2 FQNNGV. There are 17 residues in the CDR3. The V gene lost 2 bases and the J gene lost 1 base, with 17 bases spanning the gap. CDR3 amino acids: CASSLWGHRQTNTEAFF. The CDR3 DNA reads as TGTGCCAGCAGCTTATGGGGCCATAGACAGACGAACACTGAAGCTTTCTTT. The full variable domain, in which reference TRBV11-2 and TRBJ1-1 provide the parts outside the CDR3, is EAGVAQSPRYKIIEKRQSVAFWCNPISGHATLYWYQQILGQGPKLLIQFQNNGVVDDSQLPKDRFSAERLKGVDSTLKIQPAKLEDSAVYLCASSLWGHRQTNTEAFFGQGTRLTVV.

The gene calls are TRBV27 and TRBJ2-1; possibly TRBD2 for D (6 bases). The V gene's germline CDR1 is MNHEY and CDR2 SMNVEV (reference sequence). This CDR3 is 14 amino acids long. The V and J ends lost 6 bases and 8 bases respectively, with 17 bases between them. CDR3 sequence reads: CASRRFGGMDEQFF. The CDR3 DNA reads TGTGCCAGCAGGCGCTTTGGGGGGATGGATGAGCAGTTCTTC.

The CDR3 spells CASSPLATGDTQYF. As DNA, the CDR3 is TGTGCCAGCTCACCCCTAGCGACCGGAGATACGCAGTATTTT. V gene TRBV18 combines with J gene TRBJ2-3; D perhaps matches TRBD2 (6 bases). The CDR3 is made up of 14 amino acids. CDR1 and CDR2 (germline): KGHSH, LQKENI. Trimming removed 3 bases at V and 5 bases at J, with 12 bases between.

J is TRBJ1-1 and V is TRBV10-3; 7 bases are shared with TRBD1. The ends lost 6 bases at V and 0 bases at J; junction bases unmatched: 7. CDR1 ENHRY and CDR2 SYGVKD come from the germline V gene. The CDR3 extends over 15 amino acids. The CDR3 protein is CAIRGNRGMNTEAFF. CDR3 DNA sequence: TGTGCCATCAGAGGAAACAGGGGCATGAACACTGAAGCTTTCTTT.

The chain carries TRBV6-6 and TRBJ1-5; D remains unclear. The V end lost 0 bases, the J end lost 6 bases, and 15 bases lay between the germline ends. Germline-derived CDR1 and CDR2 are MNHNY and SVGAGI (reference sequence). The CDR3 length is 16 residues. CDR3 sequence: CASSYSMISSGQPQHF. The CDR3 DNA reads TGTGCCAGCAGTTACTCGATGATATCGTCCGGTCAGCCCCAGCATTTT.

The rearrangement joins TRBV28 to TRBJ1-5; tentative D call: TRBD1 (5 bases). The CDR3 covers 17 residues. The V end was cut by 2 bases, the J end by 3 bases, with 17 bases between. CDR1 MDHEN and CDR2 SYDVKM come from the germline V gene. CDR3 region: CASSLAGWGGNNQPQHF. CDR3 nucleotides: TGTGCCAGCAGTTTAGCCGGGTGGGGGGGTAACAATCAGCCCCAGCATTTT. The full variable domain, its missing parts supplied by reference TRBV28 and TRBJ1-5, is DVKVTQSSRYLVKRTGEKVFLECVQDMDHENMFWYRQDPGLGLRLIYFSYDVKMKEKGDIPEGYSVSREKKERFSLILESASTNQTSMYLCASSLAGWGGNNQPQHFGDGTRLSIL.

The chain links TRBV28 to TRBJ2-1, with 8 bases lining up with TRBD1. Losses at the gene ends were 1 base for V and 9 bases for J; bases not matched to a gene: 8. Germline V lookup: CDR1 MDHEN, CDR2 SYDVKM. This CDR3 contains 15 residues. CDR3 sequence: CASSLYRGLPGEQFF. The CDR3 DNA is TGTGCCAGCAGTTTATACAGGGGGTTGCCCGGTGAGCAGTTCTTC.

This clone was seen only once. The V gene is TRBV18, the J gene TRBJ2-7; the D gene is possibly TRBD2 (6 bases). The CDR3 spans 15 residues. Trimming pared 3 bases from V and 12 bases from J, leaving 24 bases between. Germline V gives CDR1 KGHSH, CDR2 LQKENI. CDR3 bases: TGTGCCAGCTCACCCGCCCGGGACTCCGGGGCCAATCCGTACTTC. Translated, it gives CASSPARDSGANPYF. Filled out from reference TRBV18 and TRBJ2-7, the complete variable domain reads NAGVMQNPRHLVRRRGQEARLRCSPMKGHSHVYWYRQLPEEGLKFMVYLQKENIIDESGMPKERFSAEFPKEGPSILRIQQVVRGDSAAYFCASSPARDSGANPYFGPGTRLTVT.

The sample holds a few counts of this clone. This specimen includes other DNA sequences encoding the same CDR3. CDR3 DNA sequence: TGTGCCAGCAGCTTGACAGGGGGTAACACTGAAGCTTTCTTT. Amino acid sequence: CASSLTGGNTEAFF. This chain uses TRBV7-3 with TRBJ1-1; 9 nucleotides agree with TRBD1. This CDR3 is 14 amino acids long. V shed 3 bases, J shed 2 bases, and the junction held 1 base outside the gene matches. The germline gives CDR1 SGHTA, CDR2 FQGTGA.

This clone occurred once. This chain joins TRBV5-1 and TRBJ2-7; 11 bases are shared with TRBD1. With V trimmed by 4 bases and J by 3 bases, 3 bases remained unmatched. The CDR3 is 14 residues long. Germline lookup yields CDR1 SGHRS and CDR2 YFSETQ. The chain's CDR3 is CASSPGTGGYEQYF. CDR3 nucleotides: TGCGCCAGCAGCCCCGGGACAGGGGGCTACGAGCAGTACTTC.

The chain employs TRBV27 and TRBJ2-3, with TRBD2 matching 10 bases. Trimming removed 4 bases from V and 2 bases from J; junction bases left unmatched: 3. CDR1 and CDR2 (germline): MNHEY, SMNVEV (reference sequence). CDR3 length equals 15 residues. The CDR3 sequence is CASSWTSGFTDTQYF. The CDR3 DNA sequence: TGTGCCAGCAGTTGGACTAGCGGATTCACAGATACGCAGTATTTT.

This chain links TRBV30 with TRBJ1-2; D might be TRBD1 (5 bases). The CDR3 has 13 amino acids. Germline V gene data show CDR1 as GTSNPN and CDR2 as SVGIG (reference sequence). V dropped 3 bases and J dropped 5 bases, with 13 bases sitting between them. The CDR3 bases are TGTGCCTGGAGCCAACCCCCAGGGTATGGCTACACCTTC. Translated, it gives CAWSQPPGYGYTF.

This chain connects TRBV7-6 to TRBJ2-5, with D uncertain. From germline, CDR1 is SGHVS and CDR2 FNYEAQ. The CDR3 consists of 12 residues. Between the trimmed V and J ends, which lost 5 bases and 2 bases, there was a span of 6 bases. The CDR3 spells CASSPRQETQYF. In DNA, the CDR3 is TGTGCCAGCAGCCCCCGTCAAGAGACCCAGTACTTC.

This clone showed up just once. The chain has TRBV6-1 and TRBJ2-1; TRBD2 aligns across 13 bases. V shed 6 bases and J 9 bases; nucleotides not matched to a gene: 2. Per germline, CDR1 MNHNS and CDR2 SASEGT. The CDR3 spans 13 residues. This CDR3 reads CASRLAGGVEQFF. Written as DNA, the CDR3 is TGTGCCAGCAGACTAGCGGGAGGGGTTGAGCAGTTCTTC.

Turning to this clone: Sequence at one end of the junction differs from germline and may be a read error. This chain joins TRBV28 and TRBJ2-7, with TRBD2 matching 15 bases. The CDR3 is made up of 13 amino acids. Germline values: CDR1 MDHEN, CDR2 SYDVKM. Here the CDR3 reads CASYGTSGRQTDF. The CDR3 nucleotides read TGTGCCAGCTACGGGACTAGCGGGAGGCAAACGGACTTC.

The chain has TRBV6-4 and TRBJ2-3; 8 bases align to TRBD2. Germline CDR1 MRHNA, CDR2 SNTAGT. The CDR3 has 16 residues. With 4 bases clipped from V and 1 base from J, the junction kept 7 bases outside the gene matches. The CDR3 DNA reads as TGTGCCAGCAGTGCCCTAGCGGGCCTCGGCACAGATACGCAGTATTTT. As protein: CASSALAGLGTDTQYF.

The J gene is TRBJ1-2, the V gene TRBV27, with a tentative D call TRBD1 (5 bases). The CDR3 is made up of 13 amino acids. Germline loops: CDR1 MNHEY, CDR2 SMNVEV (reference sequence). Trimming removed 4 bases at V and 6 bases at J, with 12 bases between. The CDR3 DNA is TGTGCCAGCAGTTCGACTCAGGGAAATGGCTACACCTTC. It codes for CASSSTQGNGYTF.

This clone has a handful of counts. The chain recombines TRBV28 with TRBJ2-7, with D tentatively TRBD1 (6 bases). This CDR3 comprises 11 residues. V was clipped by 5 bases and J by 12 bases, with 14 bases between them. Germline V CDR1 and CDR2: MDHEN, SYDVKM. The CDR3 DNA sequence: TGTGCCAGCAGTCTCAACAGGGCGGCGTACTTC. As protein: CASSLNRAAYF.

This clone showed up just a few times. The J gene is TRBJ1-6, the V gene TRBV11-3, with D tentatively TRBD1 (5 bases). Germline V gene sequence: CDR1 SGHNT, CDR2 YENEEA. With 5 bases removed from V and 6 bases from J, the gap between germline ends came to 14 bases. The CDR3 is made up of 15 amino acids. The CDR3 here is CASSPEAGVNSPLHF. CDR3 nucleotide sequence: TGTGCCAGCAGCCCAGAGGCGGGGGTTAATTCACCCCTCCACTTT.

The V call is TRBV4-2, the J call TRBJ2-5; D is ambiguous. Trimming pared 0 bases from V and 2 bases from J, leaving 13 bases between. The germline CDR1 and CDR2 sequences are LGHNA and YNFKEQ. This CDR3 is 16 amino acids long. CDR3 bases: TGTGCCAGCAGCCAAGATGGGCCCATTGAACAAGAGACCCAGTACTTC. Translating it yields CASSQDGPIEQETQYF.